The T cell receptor beta chain described here comes from a study of T cells expressing NK-cell markers. There are 13 residues in the CDR3. TCRdb reprocessed the 5' RACE reads and stores each CDR3 protein as one record, lacking DNA. Listed are around 550,000 distinct CDR3 sequences; 3% to 4.5% falls within the top ten. The chain links TRBV12-3 or TRBV12-4 to TRBJ2-1. The TCR originated in a man younger than 35 in good health. The sequenced material came from blood T cells: a sorted CD56 or NKG2C T cell subset, CD4+ or CD8+ T cells, or bulk PBMC T cells (not recorded which). The CDR3 sequence is CASRESAYNEQFF.